The clone carrying this T cell receptor (beta chain) was detected only a few times. Some clones are missing from TCRdb's copy, which holds only in-frame ones; the method was immunoSEQ multiplex PCR. The sample records 200,000 to 250,000 clones, about 86% being singletons. These data come from a study of blood T cell repertoires in COVID-19. This TCR derives from a woman between 40 and 50 years old with acute COVID-19. The sample consisted of PBMCs or T cells enriched from blood (not recorded which).

The DNA for the CDR3 is TGTGCCAGCAGTGAACCGGCAGGGGCAGAGACCGGGGAGCTGTTTTTT. Translation: CASSEPAGAETGELFF. V usage is TRBV25-1 and J usage is TRBJ2-2, with a tentative D call TRBD1 (6 bases). This CDR3 spans 16 amino acids. The ends were cut back, 2 bases at V and 5 bases at J, with 15 bases in the middle. Germline-derived CDR1 and CDR2 are MGHDK and SYGVNS.